Following are 23 T cell receptor beta chains from one sample sequenced in a study of blood T cell repertoires in COVID-19. Sequencing was performed with immunoSEQ multiplex PCR; in TCRdb, only in-frame clones are kept and a portion is missing. The sample has hundreds of thousands of clones; 70% to 90% are singletons. The sample was PBMCs or T cells enriched from blood (not recorded which). Every receptor here comes from a woman in her thirties or forties with acute COVID-19.

The rearrangement joins TRBV10-3 to TRBJ2-7; the D gene is possibly TRBD2 (6 bases). Trimming shortened V by 0 bases and J by 4 bases, and 13 bases separated the two germline ends. CDR3 length: 15 amino acids. In germline, CDR1 is ENHRY, CDR2 SYGVKD. The CDR3, as DNA: TGTGCCATCAGTGAGTCGGAAGGTAGCGGATACGAGCAGTACTTC. Protein sequence: CAISESEGSGYEQYF.

This sequence joins TRBV6-5 and TRBJ1-2; D not resolved. The CDR3 has 14 amino acids. The V gene's germline CDR1 is MNHEY and CDR2 SVGAGI. V was cut by 2 bases and J by 4 bases, with 11 bases left in between. CDR3 loop: CASSYRESGYGYTF. CDR3 nucleotide sequence: TGTGCCAGCAGTTACCGGGAGTCGGGCTATGGCTACACCTTC.

V gene TRBV28 combines with J gene TRBJ2-2; D perhaps matches TRBD2 (5 bases). From germline, CDR1 is MDHEN and CDR2 SYDVKM. The CDR3 is 15 residues long. Trimming stripped 9 bases from V and 4 bases from J, with 18 bases between. CDR3 in DNA: TGTGCCAGTCACCGCCGGGGAATTAGCACCGGGGAGCTGTTTTTT. Translating gives CASHRRGISTGELFF.

J is TRBJ1-2 and V is TRBV2, with 8 bases that match TRBD1. Germline lookup yields CDR1 SNHLY and CDR2 FYNNEI. J gave up 0 bases and V 11 bases, and 11 bases lay outside the gene matches. CDR3 size: 15 residues. In DNA form, the CDR3 reads TGTGCCGTTCCAGGGGGCCCTGCCGCTAACTATGGCTACACCTTC. Its translation: CAVPGGPAANYGYTF.

The V gene is TRBV28, the J gene TRBJ1-1, with D possibly being TRBD1 (5 bases). The CDR3 is 14 amino acids. Germline lookup yields CDR1 MDHEN and CDR2 SYDVKM. Trimming removed 5 bases at V and 3 bases at J, with 13 bases between. CDR3 sequence (DNA): TGTGCCAGCAGTCCGGGGGGGTCCGACACTGAAGCTTTCTTT. Protein: CASSPGGSDTEAFF. The complete variable domain, with remaining parts taken from reference TRBV28 and TRBJ1-1, reads DVKVTQSSRYLVKRTGEKVFLECVQDMDHENMFWYRQDPGLGLRLIYFSYDVKMKEKGDIPEGYSVSREKKERFSLILESASTNQTSMYLCASSPGGSDTEAFFGQGTRLTVV.

The V gene is TRBV28, the J gene TRBJ2-4, with 9 positions matching TRBD2. The CDR3 consists of 19 residues. Germline V gives CDR1 MDHEN, CDR2 SYDVKM. The V segment lost 4 bases and the J segment 3 bases; nucleotides outside the gene matches: 16. The CDR3 loop is CASSSSDLGLAFVKNIQYF. The CDR3 coding sequence is TGTGCCAGCAGTTCTTCCGATTTGGGACTAGCCTTTGTCAAAAACATTCAGTACTTC.

J is TRBJ1-5 and V is TRBV28; 8 positions agree with TRBD1. V lost 5 bases and J lost 3; bases outside the gene matches: 6. CDR1 is MDHEN, CDR2 SYDVKM, per germline. The CDR3 sequence is 15 residues long. The CDR3 protein is CASSARTGYNQPQHF. DNA of the CDR3: TGTGCCAGCAGTGCACGGACAGGGTACAATCAGCCCCAGCATTTT.

The chain combines TRBV2 with TRBJ2-3, with 10 bases identical to TRBD2. Trimming at V came to 10 bases and at J to 2 bases, leaving 6 bases not matched to a gene. This CDR3 has 14 amino acids. In germline, CDR1 is SNHLY, CDR2 FYNNEI. The CDR3 sequence: CATRTSGLTDTQYF. CDR3 coding DNA: TGTGCCACTCGGACTAGCGGACTCACAGATACGCAGTATTTT.

The chain employs TRBV18 and TRBJ2-3, with D tentatively TRBD2 (5 bases). The germline gives CDR1 KGHSH, CDR2 LQKENI. There are 16 residues in the CDR3. V dropped 3 bases and J dropped 4 bases, with 17 bases sitting between them. The CDR3 here is CASSPGRGFSSDTQYF. The CDR3 region has the DNA TGTGCCAGCTCACCCGGACGCGGGTTTTCCTCAGATACGCAGTATTTT. The entire variable domain, with the rest obtained from reference TRBV18 and TRBJ2-3, is as follows: NAGVMQNPRHLVRRRGQEARLRCSPMKGHSHVYWYRQLPEEGLKFMVYLQKENIIDESGMPKERFSAEFPKEGPSILRIQQVVRGDSAAYFCASSPGRGFSSDTQYFGPGTRLTVL.

The V call is TRBV15, the J call TRBJ2-7, with D possibly being TRBD2 (6 bases). The CDR3 is 15 amino acids. Germline values: CDR1 LNHNV, CDR2 YYDKDF (reference sequence). Trimming cost V 1 base and J 5 bases, with 15 bases left between them. The CDR3 is CATSRVDGSVHEQYF. CDR3 nucleotides: TGTGCCACCAGCAGAGTGGACGGGAGTGTACACGAGCAGTACTTC.

J is TRBJ1-2 and V is TRBV5-4; 12 nucleotides match TRBD1. CDR1 and CDR2 (germline): SGHNT, YYREEE (reference sequence). The CDR3 totals 17 residues. After removal of 4 bases from V and 4 bases from J, the junction contained 11 bases not matched to a gene. For the CDR3, the DNA is TGTGCCAGCAGCCCTCCGGGACAGGGGGCGCGGGTCTATGGCTACACCTTC. This sequence encodes CASSPPGQGARVYGYTF.

This rearrangement joins TRBV4-1 to TRBJ2-5, with 8 bases fitting TRBD2. The germline gives CDR1 MGHRA, CDR2 YSYEKL. J gave up 5 bases and V 0 bases, and 8 bases lay outside the gene matches. The CDR3 is made up of 16 amino acids. Here the CDR3 reads CASSQEMPSGWETQYF. The CDR3 DNA follows: TGCGCCAGCAGCCAAGAAATGCCTAGCGGGTGGGAGACCCAGTACTTC.

The chain employs TRBV5-4 and TRBJ2-7, with 9 bases aligning to TRBD1. The trim removed 5 bases at V and 1 base at J, leaving 4 bases unmatched. The length of the CDR3 is 14 residues. CDR1 is SGHNT, CDR2 YYREEE, per germline (reference sequence). The CDR3: CASSPTGGSYEQYF. The CDR3 DNA reads as TGTGCCAGCAGTCCGACAGGGGGTTCCTACGAGCAGTACTTC.

In its sample, this clone was seen once. The genes are TRBV7-8 and TRBJ2-1; D call uncertain. Trimming cost V 5 bases and J 8 bases, with 10 bases left between them. Germline V gene data show CDR1 as SGHVS and CDR2 as FQNEAQ. This CDR3 is 12 amino acids long. The CDR3 sequence: CASSPYDYEQFF. In DNA form, the CDR3 reads TGTGCCAGCAGCCCCTACGACTATGAGCAGTTCTTC.

This chain joins TRBV29-1 and TRBJ2-1; tentative D call: TRBD1 (6 bases). V dropped 2 bases and J dropped 7 bases, with 15 bases sitting between them. The CDR3 loop spans 14 amino acids. CDR1 SQVTM and CDR2 ANQGSEA come from the germline V gene. CDR3: CSVERGRGRNEQFF. The CDR3 region has the DNA TGCAGCGTTGAAAGGGGGAGAGGTCGGAATGAGCAGTTCTTC.

The rearrangement joins TRBV5-1 to TRBJ2-1; the match to TRBD2 covers 7 bases. CDR1 and CDR2 (germline): SGHRS, YFSETQ. The V and J ends lost 2 bases and 3 bases, in that order; junction bases with no gene match: 11. The CDR3 has 17 amino acids. In nucleotides, the CDR3 is TGCGCCAGCAGCTTTACCGGGACGGGAGGATTCTACAATGAGCAGTTCTTC. Translated, it gives CASSFTGTGGFYNEQFF.

The chain uses TRBV11-2 and TRBJ1-2; possible D gene TRBD1, 6 bases. Per germline, CDR1 SGHAT and CDR2 FQNNGV. V was shortened by 1 base and J by 7 bases, with 10 bases between the two germline ends. The CDR3 runs 13 residues. CDR3 in DNA: TGTGCCAGCAGCTTAGGCAGGGGTGGTGGCTACACCTTC. Translation gives CASSLGRGGGYTF.

The chain carries TRBV18 and TRBJ1-6, with 11 bases aligning to TRBD1. V lost 2 bases and J lost 10; bases outside the gene matches: 4. Germline assignment: CDR1 KGHSH and CDR2 LQKENI. The CDR3 length is 15 residues. In nucleotides, the CDR3 is TGTGCCAGCTCACCAGGACAGGGGGCCGGCTCACCCCTCCACTTT. Translated, it gives CASSPGQGAGSPLHF.

V is TRBV6-2 or TRBV6-3 and J is TRBJ1-6; maybe TRBD1 (5 bases). The length of the CDR3 is 15 residues. Germline V gene sequence: CDR1 MNHEY, CDR2 SVGEGT. V lost 4 bases and J 7 bases, leaving 14 bases between the germline ends. DNA of the CDR3: TGTGCCAGCAGTTCAAGGGGCCTTGGCAATTCACCCCTCCACTTT. It yields the protein CASSSRGLGNSPLHF.

The CDR3 loop is CASSGGNYEQYF. CDR3 sequence (DNA): TGTGCCAGCAGTGGGGGGAACTACGAGCAGTACTTC. The chain recombines TRBV28 with TRBJ2-7, with D possibly matching TRBD2 (6 bases). Trimming stripped 5 bases from V and 3 bases from J, with 8 bases between. CDR1 and CDR2 (germline): MDHEN, SYDVKM. The CDR3 consists of 12 residues. Variable domain in full (rest from reference TRBV28 and TRBJ2-7): DVKVTQSSRYLVKRTGEKVFLECVQDMDHENMFWYRQDPGLGLRLIYFSYDVKMKEKGDIPEGYSVSREKKERFSLILESASTNQTSMYLCASSGGNYEQYFGPGTRLTVT.

V gene TRBV3-1 (or the pseudogene TRBV3-2) combines with J gene TRBJ2-1; TRBD2 is a possible D gene (6 bases). This CDR3 has 15 residues. V was clipped by 2 bases and J by 8 bases, with 16 bases between them. Germline CDR1 LGHDT, CDR2 YNNKEL (reference sequence). CDR3 coding DNA: TGTGCCAGCAGCCAATTGGGGCGGGATGGCGATGAGCAGTTCTTC. Its translation is CASSQLGRDGDEQFF.

This sequence joins TRBV30 and TRBJ1-6, with 7 bases identical to TRBD1. Per germline, CDR1 GTSNPN and CDR2 SVGIG (reference sequence). This CDR3 region has 13 residues. V shed 8 bases, J shed 7 bases, and the junction held 8 bases outside the gene matches. CDR3 protein: CASRTGANSPLHF. CDR3 in DNA: TGTGCCAGCCGGACAGGAGCGAATTCACCCCTCCACTTT.

V gene TRBV3-1 (or the pseudogene TRBV3-2) combines with J gene TRBJ2-5; D might be TRBD2 (5 bases). The CDR3 length is 13 residues. Germline-derived CDR1 and CDR2 are LGHDT and YNNKEL (reference sequence). V was clipped by 4 bases and J by 4 bases, with 10 bases between them. The CDR3 region is CASSRGSGETQYF. The CDR3 DNA reads TGTGCCAGCAGCCGAGGGTCAGGAGAGACCCAGTACTTC.